These 28 T cell receptor beta chains came from one sample sequenced in a study of OX40 agonist ivuxolimab in advanced cancers. Repertoires were generated with immunoSEQ multiplex PCR, while TCRdb's copy carries only in-frame clones and drops some. Altogether about 95,000 clones are present, approximately 92% being singletons, with the ten largest covering 0.3% to 0.4%. Sequencing was performed on CD4+ or CD8+ T cells sorted from blood, taken in a trial of the OX40 agonist ivuxolimab. These TCRs come from an adult with an advanced solid tumor such as melanoma, head and neck, liver or kidney cancer.

This sequence joins TRBV9 and TRBJ2-3; D is uncertain. The CDR3 runs 16 residues. V lost 0 bases, J lost 1 base, and 12 bases lay in between. In germline, CDR1 is SGDLS, CDR2 YYNGEE. Here the CDR3 reads CASSVVVGAGTDTQYF. The CDR3 region has the DNA TGTGCCAGCAGCGTAGTGGTGGGCGCGGGCACAGATACGCAGTATTTT.

This sequence joins TRBV28 and TRBJ2-7; D is unclear. The V end was cut by 3 bases, the J end by 3 bases, with 6 bases between. CDR3 length: 12 residues. Germline loops: CDR1 MDHEN, CDR2 SYDVKM. The CDR3 sequence: CASSFQNYEQYF. CDR3 in DNA: TGTGCCAGCAGTTTTCAGAACTACGAGCAGTACTTC.

This clone has a handful of counts. This sequence joins TRBV7-2 and TRBJ1-1; D is undetermined. V was clipped by 1 base and J by 1 base, with 7 bases between them. The CDR3 runs 14 residues. Germline values: CDR1 SGHTA, CDR2 FQGNSA. CDR3 residues: CASSLVFRNTEAFF. CDR3 coding DNA: TGTGCCAGCAGCTTAGTTTTCAGGAACACTGAAGCTTTCTTT.

This sequence joins TRBV29-1 and TRBJ1-2, with a weak D call TRBD1 (5 bases). Germline CDR1 SQVTM, CDR2 ANQGSEA. This CDR3 is built from 13 residues. V dropped 3 bases and J dropped 1 base, with 9 bases sitting between them. CDR3 in amino acids: CSVETAGNYGYTF. For the CDR3, the DNA is TGCAGCGTTGAGACAGCTGGTAACTATGGCTACACCTTC.

The V call is TRBV29-1, the J call TRBJ2-3; 7 bases agree with TRBD1. The CDR3 contains 17 residues. Germline loops: CDR1 SQVTM, CDR2 ANQGSEA. Trimming cost V 5 bases and J 0 bases; bases outside gene matches: 14. The CDR3 is CSVKNQGGYLSTDTQYF. The CDR3 nucleotides are TGCAGCGTTAAGAACCAAGGGGGCTATCTTAGCACAGATACGCAGTATTTT.

This rearrangement joins TRBV28 to TRBJ1-2; 8 bases align to TRBD1. In germline, CDR1 is MDHEN, CDR2 SYDVKM. J lost 7 bases, V lost 6 bases, and 4 bases had no gene match. The CDR3 consists of 12 residues. The CDR3 here is CASSRTGIGYTF. CDR3 DNA sequence: TGTGCCAGCAGCCGGACAGGGATTGGCTACACCTTC.

The chain joins TRBV6-1 to TRBJ1-1; D is perhaps TRBD1 (5 bases). Germline V gene sequence: CDR1 MNHNS, CDR2 SASEGT. Trimming took 1 base from V and 8 from J, leaving 11 bases between them. The CDR3 is made up of 13 amino acids. The CDR3 loop is CASSEGGRGEAFF. Written as DNA, the CDR3 is TGTGCCAGCAGTGAAGGGGGCCGGGGGGAAGCTTTCTTT.

The CDR3 region is CASSQEQGNYGYTF. DNA of the CDR3: TGCGCCAGCAGCCAAGAGCAGGGCAACTATGGCTACACCTTC. V is TRBV4-1 and J is TRBJ1-2, with D possibly matching TRBD1 (5 bases). Germline lookup yields CDR1 MGHRA and CDR2 YSYEKL. V lost 0 bases to trimming and J lost 2 bases, with 7 bases between them. CDR3 length: 14 amino acids.

The chain uses TRBV9 and TRBJ2-1, with TRBD2 identical over 12 bases. V gave up 9 bases and J gave up 8 bases; unmatched junction bases: 12. The V gene's germline CDR1 is SGDLS and CDR2 YYNGEE. The CDR3 is made up of 15 amino acids. The CDR3 DNA is TGTGCCACCTCCCGACTAGCGGGAGAAAGGGATGAGCAGTTCTTC. It translates to CATSRLAGERDEQFF. The full variable domain, its missing parts supplied by reference TRBV9 and TRBJ2-1, is DSGVTQTPKHLITATGQRVTLRCSPRSGDLSVYWYQQSLDQGLQFLIQYYNGEERAKGNILERFSAQQFPDLHSELNLSSLELGDSALYFCATSRLAGERDEQFFGPGTRLTVL.

DNA of the CDR3: TGTGCCTGGAGTGGGGGGGCGCTAAGTGACGAGCAGTACTTC. Amino acid sequence: CAWSGGALSDEQYF. V usage is TRBV30 and J usage is TRBJ2-7; either TRBD1 or TRBD2 may fit D (6 bases each). The germline V gene has CDR1 GTSNPN and CDR2 SVGIG (reference sequence). The V end lost 1 base, the J end lost 5 bases, and 15 bases lay between the germline ends. The CDR3 covers 14 residues.

This chain connects TRBV5-1 to TRBJ2-6; D is perhaps TRBD1 (7 bases). CDR1 and CDR2 from the germline V gene are SGHRS and YFSETQ. The CDR3 covers 15 residues. Trimming shortened V by 4 bases and J by 5 bases, and 13 bases separated the two germline ends. CDR3 sequence: CASSPQGGRANVLTF. As DNA, the CDR3 is TGCGCCAGCAGCCCCCAGGGGGGTAGGGCCAACGTCCTGACTTTC. Variable domain in full (rest from reference TRBV5-1 and TRBJ2-6): KAGVTQTPRYLIKTRGQQVTLSCSPISGHRSVSWYQQTPGQGLQFLFEYFSETQRNKGNFPGRFSGRQFSNSRSEMNVSTLELGDSALYLCASSPQGGRANVLTFGAGSRLTVL.

This chain uses TRBV18 with TRBJ2-7; possibly TRBD1 or TRBD2 for D (6 bases each). Germline V gene lookup returns CDR1 KGHSH and CDR2 LQKENI. Trimming shortened V by 2 bases and J by 0 bases, and 8 bases separated the two germline ends. This CDR3 has 14 amino acids. CDR3 DNA: TGTGCCAGCTCACCAGGGGGGCTCTCCTACGAGCAGTACTTC. Its translation: CASSPGGLSYEQYF.

Points on this clone: A much larger clone lies one base from this, so it may be a read error. The chain is built from TRBV20-1 and TRBJ1-3; the D is unclear. Trimming left V 6 bases short and J 15 bases short, with 18 bases between. The CDR3 is 11 residues long. The germline V gene encodes CDR1 DFQATT and CDR2 SNEGSKA (reference sequence). The CDR3 DNA sequence: TGCAGTGCCCCCGAGTCGAGGAAAGAATATTTT. It codes for CSAPESRKEYF.

The genes are TRBV7-9 and TRBJ1-2; 11 bases are shared with TRBD1. Germline CDR1 and CDR2: SEHNR and FQNEAQ (reference sequence). CDR3 length equals 13 residues. V lost 7 bases, J lost 9 bases, and 7 bases stayed unmatched. The CDR3 nucleotides are TGTGCCAGCACATCGGACAGGGGGCGCAGCTACACCTTC. It encodes CASTSDRGRSYTF.

This clone appeared a single time. The rearrangement links TRBV5-4 to TRBJ1-2, with TRBD1 as a possible D gene (5 bases). The CDR3 spans 14 residues. Trimming shortened V by 4 bases and J by 4 bases, and 14 bases separated the two germline ends. Germline V gives CDR1 SGHNT, CDR2 YYREEE (reference sequence). The CDR3 sequence: CASSADPGAYGYTF. Here the CDR3 DNA reads TGTGCCAGCAGCGCCGACCCCGGGGCCTATGGCTACACCTTC.

This rearrangement joins TRBV18 to TRBJ1-3; D is uncertain. CDR3 length: 17 residues. V was cut by 2 bases and J by 2 bases, with 16 bases left in between. Germline CDR1 and CDR2: KGHSH and LQKENI. Written as DNA, the CDR3 is TGTGCCAGCTCACCAGGTCCGAATCCGGAACCTGGAAACACCATATATTTT. It codes for CASSPGPNPEPGNTIYF.

The chain links TRBV6-5 to TRBJ1-1; 7 bases align to TRBD1. The trim removed 5 bases at V and 3 bases at J, leaving 6 bases unmatched. This CDR3 is 14 amino acids long. CDR1 and CDR2 (germline): MNHEY, SVGAGI. CDR3 nucleotide sequence: TGTGCCAGCAGTCTTATAGGGGGCCACACTGAAGCTTTCTTT. This encodes CASSLIGGHTEAFF.

V is TRBV7-2 and J is TRBJ1-3; maybe TRBD1 (6 bases). Germline V gene lookup returns CDR1 SGHTA and CDR2 FQGNSA. The ends were cut back, 5 bases at V and 5 bases at J, with 19 bases in the middle. This CDR3 spans 16 amino acids. CDR3 DNA sequence: TGTGCCAGCAGCCTCGGAGGGACACGGGAGCGAAACACCATATATTTT. Its translation: CASSLGGTRERNTIYF.

This sequence joins TRBV30 and TRBJ2-5; perhaps TRBD1 as D (6 bases). CDR1 is GTSNPN and CDR2 is SVGIG in the germline V gene (reference sequence). V dropped 0 bases and J dropped 3 bases, with 14 bases sitting between them. The CDR3 is 15 residues long. The CDR3 bases are TGTGCCTGGAGTGTCCCTTACAGGGTAGAAGAGACCCAGTACTTC. The encoded protein is CAWSVPYRVEETQYF.

The chain couples TRBV14 to TRBJ2-1, with D possibly TRBD2 on 6 matching bases. The V end was cut by 2 bases, the J end by 10 bases, with 15 bases between. Germline loops: CDR1 SGHDN, CDR2 FVKESK. The CDR3 covers 14 residues. CDR3 sequence (DNA): TGTGCCAGCAGCCAAATAGGGACGGGAGAGGAGCAGTTCTTC. Translated, it gives CASSQIGTGEEQFF.

The chain employs TRBV6-6 and TRBJ1-1; D may be TRBD1 (6 bases). The CDR3 extends over 13 amino acids. In germline, CDR1 is MNHNY, CDR2 SVGAGI (reference sequence). Deletions cut 4 bases from V and 11 bases from J, with 17 bases between. This chain's CDR3 is CASSSEQGKGAFF. The CDR3 nucleotides are TGTGCCAGCAGTTCGGAGCAGGGGAAAGGGGCTTTCTTT.

For the CDR3, the DNA is TGTGCCAGTAGTATAGGGCGGCCGCTGTCTAACTATGGCTACACCTTC. Protein sequence: CASSIGRPLSNYGYTF. This rearrangement joins TRBV19 to TRBJ1-2; no firm D call. V dropped 1 base and J dropped 0 bases, with 12 bases sitting between them. This CDR3 has 16 residues. The germline V gene encodes CDR1 LNHDA and CDR2 SQIVND (reference sequence).

The chain recombines TRBV6-5 with TRBJ2-5; D unclear. Germline V gene lookup returns CDR1 MNHEY and CDR2 SVGAGI. CDR3 length: 15 amino acids. Trimming left V 6 bases short and J 0 bases short, with 14 bases between. The DNA for the CDR3 is TGTGCCAGCAGGGTTCCGGGTCAGAACCAAGAGACCCAGTACTTC. It encodes CASRVPGQNQETQYF.

The V call is TRBV2, the J call TRBJ2-5, with 8 bases matching TRBD2. CDR1 SNHLY and CDR2 FYNNEI come from the germline V gene. After removal of 8 bases from V and 1 base from J, the junction contained 3 bases not matched to a gene. The CDR3 runs to 13 residues. CDR3 residues: CASQAGAQETQYF. CDR3 DNA: TGTGCCAGCCAAGCGGGGGCCCAAGAGACCCAGTACTTC.

This clone was recorded a few times. This sequence joins TRBV7-6 and TRBJ2-7; D call uncertain. Trimming removed 0 bases at V and 0 bases at J, with 18 bases between. Germline V lookup: CDR1 SGHVS, CDR2 FNYEAQ. This CDR3 spans 18 amino acids. The CDR3 DNA sequence: TGTGCCAGCAGCTTAGCCCTGTCTGCCAGCTCCGCCTCCTACGAGCAGTACTTC. Encoded protein: CASSLALSASSASYEQYF.

This chain uses TRBV7-8 with TRBJ2-1; TRBD2 matches at 7 bases. V was clipped by 1 base and J by 0 bases; unmatched bases: 3. This CDR3 has 16 residues. CDR1 and CDR2 from the germline V gene are SGHVS and FQNEAQ. CDR3 in DNA: TGTGCCAGCAGCTTAGGTCCTAGCGGCTCCTACAATGAGCAGTTCTTC. Translating it yields CASSLGPSGSYNEQFF.

J is TRBJ2-7 and V is TRBV6-1, with unresolved D. V shed 1 base and J shed 3 bases, with 13 bases lying between them. The CDR3 covers 15 residues. Per the germline V gene, CDR1 is MNHNS and CDR2 is SASEGT. The CDR3 region is CASSEGQPRYYEQYF. CDR3 nucleotide sequence: TGTGCCAGCAGTGAAGGGCAGCCGAGGTACTACGAGCAGTACTTC.

V and J are TRBV4-2 and TRBJ2-2; D unclear. Germline CDR1 LGHNA, CDR2 YNFKEQ. This CDR3 has 16 amino acids. Trimming pared 1 base from V and 1 base from J, leaving 10 bases between. The CDR3: CASSQAGAENTGELFF. The CDR3 nucleotides read TGTGCCAGCAGCCAAGCGGGCGCGGAGAACACCGGGGAGCTGTTTTTT.